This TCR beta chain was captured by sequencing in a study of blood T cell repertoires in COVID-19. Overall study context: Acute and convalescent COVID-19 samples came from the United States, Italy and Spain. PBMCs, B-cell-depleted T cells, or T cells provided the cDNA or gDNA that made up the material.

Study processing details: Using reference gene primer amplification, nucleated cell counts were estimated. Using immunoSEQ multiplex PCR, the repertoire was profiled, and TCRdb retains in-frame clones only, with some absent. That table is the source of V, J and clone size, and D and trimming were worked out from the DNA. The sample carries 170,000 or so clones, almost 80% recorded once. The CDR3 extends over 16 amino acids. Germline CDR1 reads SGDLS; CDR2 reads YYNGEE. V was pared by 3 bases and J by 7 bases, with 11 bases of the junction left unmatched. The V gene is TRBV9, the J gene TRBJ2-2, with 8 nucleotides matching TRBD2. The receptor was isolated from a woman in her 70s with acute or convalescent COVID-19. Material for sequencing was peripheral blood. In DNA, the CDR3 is TGTGCCAGCAGCGGTGCCGGGACTAGAGATGGCGGGGAGCTGTTTTTT. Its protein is CASSGAGTRDGGELFF.